These 24 T cell receptor beta chains originate from one sample sequenced in a study of blood T cells in healthy people across ages. Using a J-beta primer mix together with a sample-barcoded 5' primer, a second PCR was run for roughly 6 to 12 cycles. TCRdb re-derived calls from the 5' RACE reads in MiXCR, one entry per CDR3 protein. The sample gives 450,000 to 700,000 distinct CDR3 sequences, 25% to 30% of which show up once; roughly 20% is in the top ten. Specimen: blood. The receptor source for this set is a woman aged 65 to 85 in good health.

The V gene is TRBV9, the J gene TRBJ2-2; D call uncertain. The length of the CDR3 is 16 residues. Trimming took off 0 bases at V and 3 bases at J, with 12 bases between the two ends. Per the germline V gene, CDR1 is SGDLS and CDR2 is YYNGEE. The CDR3 DNA reads as TGTGCCAGCAGCGTAGAAGGGCATACCTACACCGGGGAGCTGTTTTTT. Its translation is CASSVEGHTYTGELFF.

There are a few counts of this clonotype. This rearrangement joins TRBV29-1 to TRBJ1-4, with D maybe TRBD1 (6 bases). The V gene's germline CDR1 is SQVTM and CDR2 ANQGSEA. Between the trimmed V and J ends, which lost 6 bases and 7 bases, there was a span of 21 bases. The CDR3 sequence is 15 residues long. The CDR3 nucleotides read TGCAGCGTCCAAGGGGGAGTCCTCGGGTCTGAAAAACTGTTTTTT. Translated: CSVQGGVLGSEKLFF.

This clonotype was seen a few times. The V and J genes are TRBV7-2 and TRBJ2-5; 7 positions agree with TRBD1. Germline CDR1 SGHTA, CDR2 FQGNSA. The CDR3 extends over 19 amino acids. The trim removed 5 bases at V and 1 base at J, leaving 19 bases unmatched. CDR3 nucleotide sequence: TGTGCCAGCAGCCTAAGTCTTCCTACAGGGGCGATCGCCCAAGAGACCCAGTACTTC. Amino acids: CASSLSLPTGAIAQETQYF.

This sequence joins TRBV24-1 and TRBJ2-3, with 9 bases matching TRBD1. J gave up 3 bases and V 3 bases, and 3 bases lay outside the gene matches. This CDR3 region has 15 residues. Germline CDR1 KGHDR, CDR2 SFDVKD. The CDR3 region has the DNA TGTGCCACCAGTGATCCCGGACAGGGGACAGATACGCAGTATTTT. Its translation is CATSDPGQGTDTQYF.

The J gene is TRBJ2-1, the V gene TRBV11-3; TRBD2 matches at 10 bases. The CDR3 is made up of 15 amino acids. With V trimmed by 8 bases and J by 4 bases, 8 bases remained unmatched. Germline V gene lookup returns CDR1 SGHNT and CDR2 YENEEA. CDR3 nucleotide sequence: TGTGCCAGCGCCTTAGCGGGGGGATCTTACAATGAGCAGTTCTTC. Translation: CASALAGGSYNEQFF.

The table lists this clonotype with many counts. This chain uses TRBV4-1 with TRBJ1-2; the match to TRBD1 covers 7 bases. Germline values: CDR1 MGHRA, CDR2 YSYEKL. The V and J ends lost 4 bases and 3 bases, in that order; junction bases with no gene match: 2. The CDR3 extends over 13 amino acids. CDR3 protein: CASSRDSYYGYTF. For the CDR3, the DNA is TGCGCCAGCAGCCGGGACAGCTACTATGGCTACACCTTC.

About this clonotype: A junction boundary mismatches the germline segment, possibly from a read error. The J gene is TRBJ2-3, the V gene TRBV4-3; D is perhaps TRBD1 (6 bases). CDR3 size: 13 residues. Germline CDR1 reads LGHNA; CDR2 reads YSLEER. The CDR3 region has the DNA TGCGCCAGCAGCCAGGAATGGACAGATACGCGGTATTTT. Protein: CASSQEWTDTRYF.

The chain uses TRBV20-1 and TRBJ1-2; D gene ambiguous. Germline V gene data show CDR1 as DFQATT and CDR2 as SNEGSKA (reference sequence). Trimming shortened V by 1 base and J by 8 bases, and 8 bases separated the two germline ends. The CDR3 is made up of 11 amino acids. CDR3 nucleotide sequence: TGCAGTGCTAGAGTGGAAGCCGGCTACACCTTC. Translating it yields CSARVEAGYTF.

The table lists this clonotype with a few counts. This rearrangement joins TRBV12-3 or TRBV12-4 to TRBJ2-1, with D maybe TRBD1 (5 bases). V lost 6 bases to trimming and J lost 8 bases, with 14 bases between them. The CDR3 loop spans 13 amino acids. This chain's CDR3 is CASSPPAGHEQFF. The CDR3 coding sequence is TGTGCCAGCAGCCCACCTGCAGGGCATGAGCAGTTCTTC.

This clonotype was detected only a few times. The chain recombines TRBV6-5 with TRBJ1-3; D is uncertain. V was shortened by 0 bases and J by 0 bases, with 6 bases between the two germline ends. CDR1 and CDR2 (germline): MNHEY, SVGAGI. This CDR3 region has 15 residues. In DNA, the CDR3 is TGTGCCAGCAGTTACTCGCACAACTCTGGAAACACCATATATTTT. The encoded protein is CASSYSHNSGNTIYF.

The chain uses TRBV20-1 and TRBJ2-7, with 7 bases fitting TRBD2. The V gene's germline CDR1 is DFQATT and CDR2 SNEGSKA (reference sequence). CDR3 size: 14 residues. V trimming: 0 bases; J trimming: 5 bases; junction bases outside the gene matches: 7. The CDR3 nucleotides are TGCAGTGCTAGAGATTTCCGGGGGGTTGACGAGCAGTACTTC. Translating gives CSARDFRGVDEQYF.

The rearrangement uses TRBV12-3 or TRBV12-4 and TRBJ2-5; TRBD2 might be the D (5 bases). This CDR3 has 15 residues. The V end was cut by 6 bases, the J end by 1 base, with 15 bases between. CDR3 sequence reads: CASSPLSGPQETQYF. The CDR3, as DNA: TGTGCCAGCAGCCCCCTCAGCGGCCCCCAAGAGACCCAGTACTTC.

This clonotype came up a few times. The chain joins TRBV7-2 to TRBJ1-1; no clear D. Germline loops: CDR1 SGHTA, CDR2 FQGNSA. The CDR3 covers 15 residues. The germline V and J ends were trimmed by 5 bases and 0 bases, with 13 bases remaining between them. Written as DNA, the CDR3 is TGTGCCAGCAGCCCCCCCTCCGGTTTGAACACTGAAGCTTTCTTT. Translating it yields CASSPPSGLNTEAFF.

V and J are TRBV6-4 and TRBJ2-6; 9 bases fit TRBD1. The junction had 4 bases not matched to a gene; V was cut back by 0 bases and J by 1 base. Per germline, CDR1 MRHNA and CDR2 SNTAGT. The CDR3 totals 18 residues. The CDR3 bases are TGTGCCAGCAGTGACTCGACAGGGGGGGAATCTGGGGCCAACGTCCTGACTTTC. It encodes CASSDSTGGESGANVLTF.

This clonotype was detected a few times. This chain uses TRBV7-2 with TRBJ2-5; possibly TRBD1 for D (5 bases). V was clipped by 2 bases and J by 5 bases, with 12 bases between them. Germline-derived CDR1 and CDR2 are SGHTA and FQGNSA. The CDR3 runs 14 residues. The CDR3 reads CASSLQGGSETQYF. CDR3 DNA sequence: TGTGCCAGCAGCTTACAGGGTGGAAGTGAGACCCAGTACTTC.

This clonotype has just a few counts. The V call is TRBV20-1, the J call TRBJ1-5; no clear D gene. Trimming stripped 1 base from V and 0 bases from J, with 10 bases between. The CDR3 runs 15 residues. Germline V lookup: CDR1 DFQATT, CDR2 SNEGSKA (reference sequence). CDR3 sequence: CSARGDDYSNQPQHF. The CDR3 bases are TGCAGTGCTAGAGGCGATGATTATAGCAATCAGCCCCAGCATTTT.

This chain uses TRBV12-3 or TRBV12-4 with TRBJ2-7; D might be TRBD1 or TRBD2, each matching 5 bases. The CDR3 has 11 amino acids. V gave up 5 bases and J gave up 6 bases, with 8 bases separating them. CDR3 sequence: CASSTGTEQYF. The CDR3 nucleotides are TGTGCCAGCAGTACCGGGACCGAGCAGTACTTC.

This clonotype was detected only a few times. The J gene is TRBJ1-4, the V gene TRBV5-1; 8 nucleotides agree with TRBD1. The germline CDR1 and CDR2 sequences are SGHRS and YFSETQ. V was pared by 2 bases and J by 2 bases, with 5 bases of the junction left unmatched. The CDR3 has 16 residues. The CDR3 sequence: CASSFGQGVTNEKLFF. The DNA of the CDR3 is TGCGCCAGCAGCTTCGGACAGGGTGTGACTAATGAAAAACTGTTTTTT. Filled out from reference TRBV5-1 and TRBJ1-4, the complete variable domain reads KAGVTQTPRYLIKTRGQQVTLSCSPISGHRSVSWYQQTPGQGLQFLFEYFSETQRNKGNFPGRFSGRQFSNSRSEMNVSTLELGDSALYLCASSFGQGVTNEKLFFGSGTQLSVL.

This clonotype was counted once. The chain combines TRBV4-3 with TRBJ1-6; D is possibly TRBD1 (5 bases). V was pared by 4 bases and J by 11 bases, with 15 bases between. The CDR3 totals 14 residues. Germline V gives CDR1 LGHNA, CDR2 YSLEER. CDR3 nucleotides: TGCGCCAGCAGCCCGACAGTAGTCGTGCCACCCCTCCACTTT. Translation: CASSPTVVVPPLHF.

This clonotype was seen a few times. This rearrangement joins TRBV7-2 to TRBJ2-5; no firm D call. The J call may be wrong; the DNA end is better matched by TRBJ2-7. This CDR3 contains 15 residues. Germline V gene sequence: CDR1 SGHTA, CDR2 FQGNSA. The CDR3: CASSLEPDGPYEQYF. The CDR3 region has the DNA TGTGCCAGCAGCTTAGAACCGGACGGGCCGTACGAGCAGTACTTC.

The table lists this clonotype with a few counts. A single base separates this from a much larger clone, so it may be a read error. The chain uses TRBV7-9 and TRBJ1-1; D is perhaps TRBD1 (6 bases). There are 13 residues in the CDR3. Germline CDR1 and CDR2: SEHNR and FQNEAQ (reference sequence). This CDR3 reads CASSSTGYTEVFF. The CDR3 DNA reads TGTGCCAGCAGTTCAACAGGGTACACAGAAGTTTTCTTT.

The V gene is TRBV15, the J gene TRBJ1-5; D possibly corresponds to TRBD1 (5 bases). Germline V gene lookup returns CDR1 LNHNV and CDR2 YYDKDF (reference sequence). The CDR3 has 15 amino acids. V was cut by 0 bases and J by 9 bases, with 15 bases left in between. DNA of the CDR3: TGTGCCACCAGCAGAGAAGGGCAGGGAGCAGGGCCCCAGCATTTT. Translated: CATSREGQGAGPQHF.

This clonotype has a single count. The V and J genes are TRBV6-2 or TRBV6-3 and TRBJ2-5; possibly TRBD2 for D (5 bases). CDR1 and CDR2 from the germline V gene are MNHEY and SVGEGT. The CDR3 covers 15 residues. V was trimmed by 6 bases and J by 5 bases, leaving 19 bases between them. CDR3 in DNA: TGTGCCAGCAGAACGACTAACAAGGTGTTGGAGACCCAGTACTTC. Translating gives CASRTTNKVLETQYF.

The V call is TRBV20-1, the J call TRBJ1-1; the D is unclear. The CDR3 is made up of 14 amino acids. Germline V gene sequence: CDR1 DFQATT, CDR2 SNEGSKA (reference sequence). The CDR3 protein is CRSPPKQLNTEAFF. As DNA, the CDR3 is TGCAGGAGCCCGCCGAAACAATTGAACACTGAAGCTTTCTTT.